This T cell receptor beta chain was profiled in a study of T-cell memory formation after mild COVID-19. Study findings and constraints: CD4+ contracting clones were found mainly in CM and EM, and CD8+ ones in EMRA. Contracting clones from day 15 to 85 showed balanced CD4/CD8; later expanders favored CD4+. Prior to infection, memory already included some responding clones, suggesting cross-reactive memory joined.

Constant-segment primers served in 5'RACE that generated TCR alpha and TCR beta cDNA libraries bearing sample barcodes and UMIs. TCRdb reprocessed the 5' RACE reads via MiXCR and lists one record per CDR3 protein. This table holds about 440,000 distinct CDR3 sequences, 15% to 25% found once. About this clonotype: The antigen is unknown.

The CDR3 sequence is 15 residues long. V was shortened by 6 bases and J by 1 base, with 15 bases between the two germline ends. Looked up from germline, CDR1 is KGHSH and CDR2 is LQKENI. V usage is TRBV18 and J usage is TRBJ1-1; D possibly corresponds to TRBD1 (5 bases). The sequenced sample consisted of PBMCs or a T cell subset sorted from them (not recorded which). The TCR comes from an adult woman who had mild COVID-19 (a few samples of this study predate the infection). Cell type and time point are not known. The CDR3 loop reads CASSQGVGTNTEAFF. The CDR3, as DNA: TGTGCCAGCTCTCAAGGGGTTGGCACGAACACTGAAGCTTTCTTT.